This TCR beta chain was captured by sequencing in a study of cytomegalovirus exposure and HLA in healthy donors. This clone came up a few times. The PCR made use of 60 Vbeta and 13 Jbeta primers. The table came from immunoSEQ multiplex PCR; TCRdb's copy has only in-frame clones and leaves some out. Of approximately 150,000 clones in the sample, about 77% were seen once. This CDR3 comprises 14 residues. Trimming shortened V by 4 bases and J by 4 bases, and 13 bases separated the two germline ends. The germline CDR1 and CDR2 sequences are MRHNA and SNTAGT. This receptor was obtained from a man aged 18 to 29 in good health and CMV-seropositive. This chain connects TRBV6-4 to TRBJ1-1; no reliable D call. Sequenced input: PBMCs. The CDR3 DNA follows: TGTGCCAGCAGTGCCAGCGGGGTAGCCACTGAAGCTTTCTTT. Its translation: CASSASGVATEAFF.